This T cell receptor (beta chain) appears in the sequencing data of a study of identical twins. cDNA molecules carried unique molecular identifiers, and template switching added a universal primer site. TCRdb independently ran MiXCR on the 5' RACE reads; one entry per CDR3 protein. The data hold about 250,000 distinct CDR3 sequences, with roughly 8% observed a single time. This clonotype was seen more than once but under ten times. The antigen remains undetermined. Findings and caveats of the study: Within twin pairs, the out-of-frame alpha sequences they shared showed excess low generation probability. Beta clonotypes that were abundant in cord blood contained fewer insertions, a pattern absent from memory repertoires.

This CDR3 has 17 amino acids. Germline loops: CDR1 GTSNPN, CDR2 SVGIG (reference sequence). V was shortened by 2 bases and J by 3 bases, with 23 bases between the two germline ends. These data were also reused for a study on yellow fever vaccine responses in identical twins. That investigation notes: In identical twins, vaccine T cell responses appeared partly shared and partly individual.

V is TRBV30 and J is TRBJ2-7, with a possible D match to TRBD2 (6 bases). The sequenced material came from CD8+ T cells sorted from blood. The clonotype comes from a woman aged 18-29 years in good health. The CDR3 DNA sequence: TGTGCCTGGAGTCCCCCGGTCCGCCAGGCGGGGTTCTACGAGCAGTACTTC. This gives the protein CAWSPPVRQAGFYEQYF. Combining the CDR3 with reference TRBV30 and TRBJ2-7 gives the whole variable domain SQTIHQWPATLVQPVGSPLSLECTVEGTSNPNLYWYRQAAGRGLQLLFYSVGIGQISSEVPQNLSASRPQDRQFILSSKKLLLSDSGFYLCAWSPPVRQAGFYEQYFGPGTRLTVT.